The subject of this entry is one T cell receptor beta chain. Its antigen is undetermined. The germline V gene encodes CDR1 ENHRY and CDR2 SYGVKD. V gave up 0 bases and J gave up 8 bases; unmatched junction bases: 14. The CDR3 consists of 18 residues. The data derive from a study of OX40 agonist ivuxolimab in advanced cancers. Study-level results: There was clonal expansion of CD4+ and CD8+ blood T cells by week 6 at 0.1 to 3.0 mg/kg.

Only in-frame clones appear in the TCRdb table, and some are missing; sequencing was by immunoSEQ multiplex PCR. The table lists tens of thousands of clones, 85% to 90% of them singletons. The starting material was CD4+ or CD8+ T cells sorted from blood, obtained in a trial of the OX40 agonist ivuxolimab. The TCR originated in an adult with an advanced solid tumor such as melanoma, head and neck, liver or kidney cancer. This chain uses TRBV10-3 with TRBJ2-4; 9 nucleotides line up with TRBD2. The CDR3 is CAISESKFRSSGRYIQYF. CDR3 DNA: TGTGCCATCAGTGAGTCGAAGTTCCGGAGTAGCGGGAGATACATTCAGTACTTC.